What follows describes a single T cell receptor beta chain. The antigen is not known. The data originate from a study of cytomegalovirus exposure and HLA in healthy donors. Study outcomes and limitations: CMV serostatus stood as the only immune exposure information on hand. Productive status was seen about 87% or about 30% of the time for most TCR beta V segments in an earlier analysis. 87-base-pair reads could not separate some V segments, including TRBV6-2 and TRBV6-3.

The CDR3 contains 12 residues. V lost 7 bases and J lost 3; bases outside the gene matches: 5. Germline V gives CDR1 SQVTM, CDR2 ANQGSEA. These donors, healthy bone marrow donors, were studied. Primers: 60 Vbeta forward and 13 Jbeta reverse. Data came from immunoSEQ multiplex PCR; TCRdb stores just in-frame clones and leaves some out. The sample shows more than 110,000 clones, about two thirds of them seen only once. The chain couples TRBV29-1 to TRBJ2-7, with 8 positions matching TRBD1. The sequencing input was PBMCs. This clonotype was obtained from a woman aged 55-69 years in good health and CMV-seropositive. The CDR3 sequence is CSANTGGYEQYF. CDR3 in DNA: TGCAGCGCCAATACAGGGGGCTACGAGCAGTACTTC.